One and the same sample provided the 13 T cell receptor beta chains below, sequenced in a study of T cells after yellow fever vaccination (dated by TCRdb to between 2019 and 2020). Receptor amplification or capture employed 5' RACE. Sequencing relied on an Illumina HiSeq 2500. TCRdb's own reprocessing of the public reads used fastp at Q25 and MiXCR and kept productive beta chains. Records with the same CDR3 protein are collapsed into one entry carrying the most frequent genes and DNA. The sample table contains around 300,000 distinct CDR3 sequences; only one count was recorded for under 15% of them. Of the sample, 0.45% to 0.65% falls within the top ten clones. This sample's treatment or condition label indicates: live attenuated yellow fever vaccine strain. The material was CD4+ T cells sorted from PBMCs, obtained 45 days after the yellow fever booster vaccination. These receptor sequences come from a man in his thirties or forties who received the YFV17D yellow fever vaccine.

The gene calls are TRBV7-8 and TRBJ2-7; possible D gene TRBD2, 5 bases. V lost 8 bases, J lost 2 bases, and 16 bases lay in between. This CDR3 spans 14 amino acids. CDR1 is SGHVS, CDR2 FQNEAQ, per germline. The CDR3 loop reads CASQRLGATYEQYF. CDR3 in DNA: TGTGCCAGCCAGCGCTTGGGAGCGACCTACGAGCAGTACTTC. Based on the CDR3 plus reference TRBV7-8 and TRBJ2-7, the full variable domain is GAGVSQSPRYKVAKRGQDVALRCDPISGHVSLFWYQQALGQGPEFLTYFQNEAQLDKSGLPSDRFFAERPEGSVSTLKIQRTQQEDSAVYLCASQRLGATYEQYFGPGTRLTVT.

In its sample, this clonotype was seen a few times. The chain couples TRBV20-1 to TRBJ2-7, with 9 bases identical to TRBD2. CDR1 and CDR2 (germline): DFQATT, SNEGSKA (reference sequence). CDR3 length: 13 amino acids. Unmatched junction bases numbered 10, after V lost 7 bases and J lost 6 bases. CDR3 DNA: TGCAGTGAGGCCGGGACTAGCACCTCCGAGCAGTACTTC. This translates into CSEAGTSTSEQYF.

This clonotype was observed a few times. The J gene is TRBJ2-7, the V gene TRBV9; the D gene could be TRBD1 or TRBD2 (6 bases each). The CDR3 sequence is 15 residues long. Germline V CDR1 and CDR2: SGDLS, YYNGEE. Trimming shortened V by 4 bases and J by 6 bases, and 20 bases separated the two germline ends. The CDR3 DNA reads TGTGCCAGCAGCTCAGGGGCCGCGGAGGGGGTCGAGCAGTACTTC. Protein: CASSSGAAEGVEQYF. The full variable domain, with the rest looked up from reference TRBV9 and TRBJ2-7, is DSGVTQTPKHLITATGQRVTLRCSPRSGDLSVYWYQQSLDQGLQFLIQYYNGEERAKGNILERFSAQQFPDLHSELNLSSLELGDSALYFCASSSGAAEGVEQYFGPGTRLTVT.

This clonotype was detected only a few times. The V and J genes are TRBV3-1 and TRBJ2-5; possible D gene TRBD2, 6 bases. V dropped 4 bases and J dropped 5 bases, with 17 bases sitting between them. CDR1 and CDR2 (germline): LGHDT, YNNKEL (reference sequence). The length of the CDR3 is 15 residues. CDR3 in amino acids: CASSPSVGGTETQYF. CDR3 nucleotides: TGTGCCAGCAGCCCGTCAGTGGGCGGGACGGAGACCCAGTACTTC.

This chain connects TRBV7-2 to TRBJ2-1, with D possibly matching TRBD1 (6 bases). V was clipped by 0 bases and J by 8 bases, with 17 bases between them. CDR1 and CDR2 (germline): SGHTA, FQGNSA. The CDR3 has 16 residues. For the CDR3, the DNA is TGTGCCAGCAGCTTAGCGCACCTCAGGGGATTAGATGAGCAGTTCTTC. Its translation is CASSLAHLRGLDEQFF.

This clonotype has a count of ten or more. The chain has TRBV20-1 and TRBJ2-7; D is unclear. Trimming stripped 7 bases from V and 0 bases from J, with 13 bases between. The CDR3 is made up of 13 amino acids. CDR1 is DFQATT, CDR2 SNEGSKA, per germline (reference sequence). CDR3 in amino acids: CSVVAMSSYEQYF. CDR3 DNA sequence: TGCAGTGTAGTGGCAATGAGCTCCTACGAGCAGTACTTC.

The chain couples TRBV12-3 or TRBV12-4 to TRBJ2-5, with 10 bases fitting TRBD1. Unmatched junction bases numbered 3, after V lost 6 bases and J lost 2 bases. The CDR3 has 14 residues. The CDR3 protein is CASRQGQGQETQYF. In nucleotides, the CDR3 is TGTGCCAGCAGACAGGGACAGGGGCAAGAGACCCAGTACTTC.

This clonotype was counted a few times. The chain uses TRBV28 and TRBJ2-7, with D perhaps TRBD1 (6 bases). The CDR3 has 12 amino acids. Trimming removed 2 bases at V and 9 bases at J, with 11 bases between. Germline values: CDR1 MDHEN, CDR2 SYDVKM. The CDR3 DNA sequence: TGTGCCAGCAGTTTAGGGGGCAGGGGGCAGTACTTC. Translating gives CASSLGGRGQYF.

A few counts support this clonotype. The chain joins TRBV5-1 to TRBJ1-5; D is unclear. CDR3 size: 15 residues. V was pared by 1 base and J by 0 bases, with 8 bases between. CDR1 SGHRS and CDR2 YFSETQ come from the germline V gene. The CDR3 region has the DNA TGCGCCAGCAGCTTGATGTGGGGTAGCAATCAGCCCCAGCATTTT. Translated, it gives CASSLMWGSNQPQHF.

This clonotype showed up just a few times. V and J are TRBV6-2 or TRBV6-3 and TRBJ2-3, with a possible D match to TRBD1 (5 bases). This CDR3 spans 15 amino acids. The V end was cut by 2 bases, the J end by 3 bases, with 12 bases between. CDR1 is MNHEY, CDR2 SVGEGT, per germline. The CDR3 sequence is CASSYRSPGTDTQYF. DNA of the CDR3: TGTGCCAGCAGTTACAGATCTCCAGGGACAGATACGCAGTATTTT.

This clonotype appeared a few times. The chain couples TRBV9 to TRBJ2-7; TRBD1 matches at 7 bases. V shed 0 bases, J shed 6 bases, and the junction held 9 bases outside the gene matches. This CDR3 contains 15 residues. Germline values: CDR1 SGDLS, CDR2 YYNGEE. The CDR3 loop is CASSVGLGQEPEQYF. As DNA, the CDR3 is TGTGCCAGCAGCGTAGGACTTGGACAGGAACCCGAGCAGTACTTC.

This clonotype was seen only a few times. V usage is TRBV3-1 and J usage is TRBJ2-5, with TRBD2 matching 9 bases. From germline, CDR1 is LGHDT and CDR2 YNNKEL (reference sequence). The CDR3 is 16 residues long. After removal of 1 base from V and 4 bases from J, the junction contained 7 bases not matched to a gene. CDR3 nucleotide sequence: TGTGCCAGCAGCCAAGGGGGAAAAGCGGGAGGAGAGACCCAGTACTTC. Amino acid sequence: CASSQGGKAGGETQYF.

CDR3: CASSQVYGTGNAYEQYF. The CDR3 DNA sequence: TGCGCCAGCAGCCAGGTTTACGGGACAGGGAATGCCTACGAGCAGTACTTC. This chain uses TRBV4-3 with TRBJ2-7, with 9 bases identical to TRBD1. V trimming: 3 bases; J trimming: 2 bases; junction bases outside the gene matches: 11. The CDR3 loop spans 17 amino acids. CDR1 is LGHNA, CDR2 YSLEER, per germline.